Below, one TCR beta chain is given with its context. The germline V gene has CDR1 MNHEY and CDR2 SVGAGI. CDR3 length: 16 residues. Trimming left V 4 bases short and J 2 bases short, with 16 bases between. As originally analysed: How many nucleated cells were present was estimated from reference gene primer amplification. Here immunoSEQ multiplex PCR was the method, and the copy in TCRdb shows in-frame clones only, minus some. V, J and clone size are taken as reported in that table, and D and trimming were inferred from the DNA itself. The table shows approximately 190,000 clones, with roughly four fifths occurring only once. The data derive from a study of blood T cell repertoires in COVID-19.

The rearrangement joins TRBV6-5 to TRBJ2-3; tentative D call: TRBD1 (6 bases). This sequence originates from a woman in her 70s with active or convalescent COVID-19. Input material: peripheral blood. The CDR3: CASSLPGAVNTDTQYF. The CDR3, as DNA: TGTGCCAGCAGTTTACCAGGGGCAGTGAACACAGATACGCAGTATTTT.